This TCR beta chain was found in a study of T cell clonality in common variable immunodeficiency. TCRdb's table, derived via immunoSEQ multiplex PCR, lists solely in-frame clones and lacks some. The table lists some 50,000 clones, with no singletons. This clone was seen ten or more times. The CDR3 end lies 3 residues beyond the end of the read and is filled in from the germline J gene. The junction had 11 bases not matched to a gene; V was cut back by 6 bases and J by 2 bases. The length of the CDR3 is 17 residues. Germline values: CDR1 LNHDA, CDR2 SQIVND (reference sequence). Sequenced input: peripheral blood mononuclear cells. The V call is TRBV19, the J call TRBJ2-1, with TRBD1 identical over 9 bases. The TCR originated in a person aged 18-70 years in good health. The part of the CDR3 DNA that was read is TGTGCCAGTAGCCTATCTACAGGGGGCTTTCCCTACAATGAG. Translating it yields CASSLSTGGFPYNE. The entire CDR3 protein reads CASSLSTGGFPYNEQFF.